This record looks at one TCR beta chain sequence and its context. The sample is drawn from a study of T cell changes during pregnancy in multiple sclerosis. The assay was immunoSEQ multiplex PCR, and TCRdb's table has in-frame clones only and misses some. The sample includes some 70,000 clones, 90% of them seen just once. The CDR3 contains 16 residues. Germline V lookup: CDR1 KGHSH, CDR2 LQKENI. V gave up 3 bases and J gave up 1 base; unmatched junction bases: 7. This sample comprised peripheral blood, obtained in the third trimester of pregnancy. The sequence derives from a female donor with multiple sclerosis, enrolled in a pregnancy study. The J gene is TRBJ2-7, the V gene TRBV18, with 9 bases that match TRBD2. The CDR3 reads CASSPYRTSESYEQYF. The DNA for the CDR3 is TGTGCCAGCTCACCTTACCGGACTAGCGAGTCCTACGAGCAGTACTTC.